This TCR beta chain was captured by sequencing in a study of blood T cell repertoires in COVID-19. The V and J ends lost 5 bases and 7 bases, in that order; junction bases with no gene match: 18. The CDR3 is made up of 18 amino acids. From germline, CDR1 is SGHTA and CDR2 FQGNSA. The assay was immunoSEQ multiplex PCR, and TCRdb's table has in-frame clones only and misses some. Of about 120,000 clones in the sample, approximately 74% are singletons; the top ten hold over 4.5%. Sequencing input: peripheral blood. The sequence derives from a man aged 60 to 75 with acute or convalescent COVID-19. The chain combines TRBV7-2 with TRBJ1-5; TRBD1 agrees at 9 bases. CDR3 sequence: CASSLVLLTGGGGQPQHF. CDR3 DNA: TGTGCCAGCAGCCTAGTGTTATTAACAGGGGGCGGTGGCCAGCCCCAGCATTTT.